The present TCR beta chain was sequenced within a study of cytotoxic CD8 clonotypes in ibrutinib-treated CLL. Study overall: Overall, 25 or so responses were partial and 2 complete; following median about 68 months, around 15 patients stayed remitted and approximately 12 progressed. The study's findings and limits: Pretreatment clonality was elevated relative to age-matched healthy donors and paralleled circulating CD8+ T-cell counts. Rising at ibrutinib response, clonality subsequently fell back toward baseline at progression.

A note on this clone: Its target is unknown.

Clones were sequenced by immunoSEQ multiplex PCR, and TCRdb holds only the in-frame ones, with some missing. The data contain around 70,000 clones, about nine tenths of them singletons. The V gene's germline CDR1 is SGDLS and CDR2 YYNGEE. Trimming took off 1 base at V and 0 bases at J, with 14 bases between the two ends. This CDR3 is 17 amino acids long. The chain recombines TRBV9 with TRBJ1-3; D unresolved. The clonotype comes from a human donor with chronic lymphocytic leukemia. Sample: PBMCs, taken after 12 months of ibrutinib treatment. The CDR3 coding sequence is TGTGCCAGCAGCGTATTCGGAGACCCAATCTCTGGAAACACCATATATTTT. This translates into CASSVFGDPISGNTIYF.